These T cell receptor beta chains were read from a single sample in a study of T cell responses to AZD1222 COVID-19 vaccine. The assay was immunoSEQ multiplex PCR, and TCRdb's table has in-frame clones only and misses some. Of roughly 150,000 clones in the sample, about 91% were seen once. The material sequenced was peripheral blood, taken 28 days after the second AZD1222 dose. All receptors derive from an adult who received the AZD1222 COVID-19 vaccine. Each CDR3 is given with its conserved first and last residue. The D gene is left open where the match is weak. Size is omitted from some rows. Given values are once, few, many or a class for expanded clones.

D,J,size,V,DNA,CDR3
NA,TRBJ1-1,NA,TRBV6-5,TGTGCCAGCAGGCCTTTGAACACTGAAGCTTTCTTT,CASRPLNTEAFF
NA,TRBJ1-2,once,TRBV6-5,TGTGCCAGCAGTTACTCGCAAAGCTATGGCTACACCTTC,CASSYSQSYGYTF
NA,TRBJ2-6,NA,TRBV18,TGTGCCAGCTCGACAGGCTCTGGGGCCAACGTCCTGACTTTC,CASSTGSGANVLTF
NA,TRBJ1-1,NA,TRBV15,TGTGCCACCAGCAGAGATGGTCGGACTGAAGCTTTCTTT,CATSRDGRTEAFF
TRBD1,TRBJ1-1,NA,TRBV7-9,TGTGCCAGCAGCCCCGGACAGGGGACTGAAGCTTTCTTT,CASSPGQGTEAFF
NA,TRBJ1-3,NA,TRBV4-3,TGCGCCAGCAGCCAAGGGATTCTTAGCTCTGGAAACACCATATATTTT,CASSQGILSSGNTIYF
TRBD1,TRBJ2-1,NA,TRBV4-3,TGCGCCAGCAGCCAGGGCCCAGCCGGGACAGGGGATACGAGCTCCTACAATGAGCAGTTCTTC,CASSQGPAGTGDTSSYNEQFF
NA,TRBJ1-1,NA,TRBV7-8,TGTGCCAGCAGCTTAGAGGCAAGTGGTTACACTGAAGCTTTCTTT,CASSLEASGYTEAFF
NA,TRBJ1-1,NA,TRBV12-3/TRBV12-4,TGTGCCAGCAGTTCCGACCTGAACACTGAAGCTTTCTTT,CASSSDLNTEAFF
NA,TRBJ1-1,NA,TRBV4-1,TGCGCCAGCAGCCAAGAGCAGGGCTTTAACACTGAAGCTTTCTTT,CASSQEQGFNTEAFF
NA,TRBJ2-3,few,TRBV7-9,TGTGCCAGCAGCCCCAACAGCGGGTACGGAAGTGGGGATACGCAGTATTTT,CASSPNSGYGSGDTQYF
NA,TRBJ1-1,once,TRBV30,TGTGCCTGGAGGGGGCCCAGGGTTCGGAGGACTGAAGCTTTCTTT,CAWRGPRVRRTEAFF
TRBD1,TRBJ2-3,few,TRBV7-9,TGTGCCAGCAGCTCGCTCGACAGGGTTAGGACAGATACGCAGTATTTT,CASSSLDRVRTDTQYF
NA,TRBJ1-1,NA,TRBV2,TGTGCCAGCAGTGAACAGGGAACCACTGAAGCTTTCTTT,CASSEQGTTEAFF
NA,TRBJ1-6,NA,TRBV5-1,TGCGCCAGCAGCTTGGGACAGTATAATTCACCCCTCCACTTT,CASSLGQYNSPLHF
NA,TRBJ1-2,NA,TRBV7-9,TGTGCCAGCAGCTTAGGGCTCCGGGACTATGGCTACACCTTC,CASSLGLRDYGYTF
NA,TRBJ1-2,NA,TRBV9,TGTGCCAGCAACGACGGACGAAACTATGGCTACACCTTC,CASNDGRNYGYTF
TRBD2,TRBJ2-5,once,TRBV7-2,TGTGCCAGCAGCCCATCTAGCGGGGGTGCACAAGAGACCCAGTACTTC,CASSPSSGGAQETQYF
TRBD1,TRBJ1-3,NA,TRBV7-9,TGTGCCAGCAGTTGGACAGGGTCTGGAAACACCATATATTTT,CASSWTGSGNTIYF
NA,TRBJ1-2,NA,TRBV19,TGTGCCAGTAATGCGGGGGCGCTTGCGGATGGCTACACCTTC,CASNAGALADGYTF
NA,TRBJ1-1,NA,TRBV7-9,TGTGCCAGCAGATGGACGTCGGAGGGTACTGAAGCTTTCTTT,CASRWTSEGTEAFF
TRBD1,TRBJ1-1,NA,TRBV19,TGTGCCAGTAGTGCCGGGACAGGGGGCAGAAACACTGAAGCTTTCTTT,CASSAGTGGRNTEAFF
NA,TRBJ1-1,NA,TRBV3-1/TRBV3-2,TGTGCCAGCAGCCAAGGGTACCGCACTGAAGCTTTCTTT,CASSQGYRTEAFF
TRBD1,TRBJ1-2,NA,TRBV27,TGTGCCAGCAGTGCAGGAGGGGGCGGCGGCTACACCTTC,CASSAGGGGGYTF
NA,TRBJ1-1,NA,TRBV19,TGTGCCAGTAGTCAGACCTCCGGGACCAACACTGAAGCTTTCTTT,CASSQTSGTNTEAFF
TRBD2,TRBJ2-3,NA,TRBV3-1/TRBV3-2,TGTGCCAGCAGCCTCAGCTTGCGGGGGGCCACCGATACGCAGTATTTT,CASSLSLRGATDTQYF
TRBD1,TRBJ1-5,once,TRBV7-9,TGTGCCAGCAGCGGTATAGGGGGCGCAAATCAGCCCCAGCATTTT,CASSGIGGANQPQHF
TRBD1,TRBJ1-6,NA,TRBV6-5,TGTGCCAGCAGGCCCGGGACAGAACGGGTCTACCTCCACTTT,CASRPGTERVYLHF
TRBD1,TRBJ1-2,NA,TRBV28,TGTGCCAGCAGTGCCGGGACAGGGTCTGGCTATGGCTACACCTTC,CASSAGTGSGYGYTF
TRBD1,TRBJ1-1,NA,TRBV11-2,TGTGCCAGCAGCTACCTTATTGACAGGGCGGACACTGAAGCTTTCTTT,CASSYLIDRADTEAFF
NA,TRBJ1-1,NA,TRBV12-3/TRBV12-4,TGTGCCAGCAGTTTGTTGATAAACACTGAAGCTTTCTTT,CASSLLINTEAFF
NA,TRBJ2-3,NA,TRBV5-4,TGTGCCAGCAGCCAACCGGGGGGCACAGATACGCAGTATTTT,CASSQPGGTDTQYF
NA,TRBJ1-1,NA,TRBV28,TGTGCCAGCAGTTTATCAGTGAACACTGAAGCTTTCTTT,CASSLSVNTEAFF
NA,TRBJ1-3,NA,TRBV5-1,TGCGCCAGCAGCTCGGAAAATGGAAACACCATATATTTT,CASSSENGNTIYF
NA,TRBJ1-3,NA,TRBV6-1,TGTGCCAGCAGTGAACAGGGGCGAAGAAACACCATATATTTT,CASSEQGRRNTIYF